This T cell receptor (beta chain) was found in a study of blood T cell repertoires in COVID-19. Using immunoSEQ multiplex PCR, the repertoire was profiled, and TCRdb retains in-frame clones only, with some absent. The top ten hold roughly a tenth of the sample, which has 300,000 to 350,000 clones, 87% seen once. Germline V gene data show CDR1 as SQVTM and CDR2 as ANQGSEA. The CDR3 loop spans 14 amino acids. Unmatched junction bases numbered 10, after V lost 6 bases and J lost 7 bases. The sample comprised peripheral blood. This chain uses TRBV29-1 with TRBJ1-4; 8 nucleotides match TRBD1. The receptor comes from a man aged 30 to 39 with COVID-19, enrolled during active disease. The CDR3 protein is CSVGRTGRSEKLFF. The DNA of the CDR3 is TGCAGCGTGGGAAGGACAGGGCGAAGTGAAAAACTGTTTTTT.